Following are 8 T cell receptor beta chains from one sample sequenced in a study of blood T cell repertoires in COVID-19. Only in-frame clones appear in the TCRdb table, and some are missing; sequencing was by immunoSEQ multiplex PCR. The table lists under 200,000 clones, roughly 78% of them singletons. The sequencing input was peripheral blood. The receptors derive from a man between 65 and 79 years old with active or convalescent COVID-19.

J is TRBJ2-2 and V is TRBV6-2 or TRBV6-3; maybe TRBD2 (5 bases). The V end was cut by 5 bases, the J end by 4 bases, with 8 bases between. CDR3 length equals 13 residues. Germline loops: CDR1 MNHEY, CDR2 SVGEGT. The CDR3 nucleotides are TGTGCCAGCAGTCGACTATTCACCGGGGAGCTGTTTTTT. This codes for CASSRLFTGELFF.

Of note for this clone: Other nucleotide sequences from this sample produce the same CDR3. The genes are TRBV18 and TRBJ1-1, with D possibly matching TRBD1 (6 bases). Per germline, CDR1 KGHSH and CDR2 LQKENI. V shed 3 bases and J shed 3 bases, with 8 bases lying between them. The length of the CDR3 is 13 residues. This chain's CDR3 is CASSPNRDTEAFF. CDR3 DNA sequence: TGTGCCAGCTCACCGAACAGGGACACTGAAGCTTTCTTT.

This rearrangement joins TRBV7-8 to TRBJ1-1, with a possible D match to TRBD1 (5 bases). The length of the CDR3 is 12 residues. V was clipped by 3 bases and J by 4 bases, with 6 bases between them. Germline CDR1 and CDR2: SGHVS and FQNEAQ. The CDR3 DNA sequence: TGTGCCAGCAGCTTTGACAGCACTGAAGCTTTCTTT. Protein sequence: CASSFDSTEAFF.

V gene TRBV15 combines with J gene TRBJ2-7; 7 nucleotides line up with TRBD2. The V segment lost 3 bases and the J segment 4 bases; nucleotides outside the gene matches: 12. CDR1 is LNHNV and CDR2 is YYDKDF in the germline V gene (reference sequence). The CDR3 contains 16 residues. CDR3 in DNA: TGTGCCACCAGCAGGGAAGGCTGGGGGGGAACGTACGAGCAGTACTTC. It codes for CATSREGWGGTYEQYF.

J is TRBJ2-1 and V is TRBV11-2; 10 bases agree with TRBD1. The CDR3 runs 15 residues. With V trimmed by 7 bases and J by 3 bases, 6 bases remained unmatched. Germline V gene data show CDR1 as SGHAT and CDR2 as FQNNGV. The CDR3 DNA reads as TGTGCCAGCAACCCCGGGACAGGGGTCTACAATGAGCAGTTCTTC. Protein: CASNPGTGVYNEQFF.

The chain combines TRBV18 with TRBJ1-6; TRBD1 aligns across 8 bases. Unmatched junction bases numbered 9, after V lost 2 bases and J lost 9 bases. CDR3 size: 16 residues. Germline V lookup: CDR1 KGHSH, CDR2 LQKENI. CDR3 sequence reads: CASSPSRDRPFSPLHF. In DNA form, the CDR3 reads TGTGCCAGCTCACCAAGCCGGGACAGGCCCTTTTCACCCCTCCACTTT.

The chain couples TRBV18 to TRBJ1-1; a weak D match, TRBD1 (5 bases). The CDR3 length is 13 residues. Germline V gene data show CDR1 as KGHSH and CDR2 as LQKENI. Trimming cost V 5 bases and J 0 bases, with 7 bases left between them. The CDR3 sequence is CASSGAVNTEAFF. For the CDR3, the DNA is TGTGCCAGCTCAGGGGCAGTGAACACTGAAGCTTTCTTT. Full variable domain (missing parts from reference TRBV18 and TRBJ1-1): NAGVMQNPRHLVRRRGQEARLRCSPMKGHSHVYWYRQLPEEGLKFMVYLQKENIIDESGMPKERFSAEFPKEGPSILRIQQVVRGDSAAYFCASSGAVNTEAFFGQGTRLTVV.

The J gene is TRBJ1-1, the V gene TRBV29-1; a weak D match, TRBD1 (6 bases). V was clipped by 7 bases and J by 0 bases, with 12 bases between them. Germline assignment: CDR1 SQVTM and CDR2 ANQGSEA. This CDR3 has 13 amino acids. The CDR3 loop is CSATGRVNTEAFF. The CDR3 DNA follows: TGCAGCGCTACAGGGAGAGTGAACACTGAAGCTTTCTTT.